This entry describes one T cell receptor (beta chain). The antigen remains unidentified. The data belong to a study of somatic mutations in cytotoxic T cells in rheumatoid arthritis. Overall study findings and caveats: In rheumatoid arthritis patients, unlike healthy controls, CD8+ clonality rose with age. Comparison of CD8+ T-cell clonality between rheumatoid arthritis patients and age-matched healthy controls yielded no significant difference.

V lost 3 bases and J lost 0, with 8 bases in between. In germline, CDR1 is MDHEN, CDR2 SYDVKM. CDR3 length equals 14 residues. Here immunoSEQ multiplex PCR was the method, and the copy in TCRdb shows in-frame clones only, minus some. This table holds more than 9,000 clones, almost 80% found once. The chain recombines TRBV28 with TRBJ2-5; D is perhaps TRBD2 (5 bases). The clonotype was recovered from an adult with rheumatoid arthritis. Sequenced material: CD8+ T cells sorted from blood. The DNA for the CDR3 is TGTGCCAGCAGTTTTATCGGGAACCAAGAGACCCAGTACTTC. This encodes CASSFIGNQETQYF.